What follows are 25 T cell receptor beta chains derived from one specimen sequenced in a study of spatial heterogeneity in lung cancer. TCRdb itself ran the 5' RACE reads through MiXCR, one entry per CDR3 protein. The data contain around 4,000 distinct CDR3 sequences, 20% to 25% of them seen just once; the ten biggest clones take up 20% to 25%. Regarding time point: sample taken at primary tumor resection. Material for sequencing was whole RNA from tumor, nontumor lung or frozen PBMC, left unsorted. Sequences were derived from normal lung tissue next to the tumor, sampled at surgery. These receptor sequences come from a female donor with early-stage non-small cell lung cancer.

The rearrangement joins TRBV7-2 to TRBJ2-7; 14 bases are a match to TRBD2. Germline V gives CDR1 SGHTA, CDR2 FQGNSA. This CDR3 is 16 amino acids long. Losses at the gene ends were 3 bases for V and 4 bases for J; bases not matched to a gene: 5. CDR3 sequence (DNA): TGTGCCAGCAGCTTCCTGACTAGCGGGGGGGCTTACGAGCAGTACTTC. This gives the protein CASSFLTSGGAYEQYF.

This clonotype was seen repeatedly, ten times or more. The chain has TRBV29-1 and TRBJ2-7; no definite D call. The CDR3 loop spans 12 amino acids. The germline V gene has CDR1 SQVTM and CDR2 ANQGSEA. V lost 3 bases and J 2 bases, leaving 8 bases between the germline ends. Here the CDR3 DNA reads TGCAGCGTTGAGTTTAGTCCCTACGAGCAGTACTTC. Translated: CSVEFSPYEQYF.

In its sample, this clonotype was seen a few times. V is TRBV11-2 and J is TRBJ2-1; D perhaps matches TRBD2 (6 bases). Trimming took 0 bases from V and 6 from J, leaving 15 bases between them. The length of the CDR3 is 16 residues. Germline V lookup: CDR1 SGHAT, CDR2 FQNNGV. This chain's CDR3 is CASSLEISGLFNEQFF. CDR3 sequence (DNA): TGTGCCAGCAGCTTAGAGATTAGCGGCCTATTCAATGAGCAGTTCTTC.

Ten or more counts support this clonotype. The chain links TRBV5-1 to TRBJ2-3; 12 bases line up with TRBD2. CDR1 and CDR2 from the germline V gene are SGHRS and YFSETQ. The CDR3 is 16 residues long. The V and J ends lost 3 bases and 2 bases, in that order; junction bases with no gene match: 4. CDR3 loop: CASSSGLAGNTDTQYF. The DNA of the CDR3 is TGCGCCAGCAGCTCAGGACTAGCGGGGAACACAGATACGCAGTATTTT.

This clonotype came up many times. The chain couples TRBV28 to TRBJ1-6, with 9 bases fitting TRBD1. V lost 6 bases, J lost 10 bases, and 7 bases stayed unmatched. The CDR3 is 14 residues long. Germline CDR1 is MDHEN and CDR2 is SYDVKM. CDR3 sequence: CASRPGTGSSPLHF. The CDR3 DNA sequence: TGTGCCAGCAGGCCCGGGACAGGGTCATCACCCCTCCACTTT. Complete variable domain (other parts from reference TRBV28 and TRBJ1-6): DVKVTQSSRYLVKRTGEKVFLECVQDMDHENMFWYRQDPGLGLRLIYFSYDVKMKEKGDIPEGYSVSREKKERFSLILESASTNQTSMYLCASRPGTGSSPLHFGNGTRLTVT.

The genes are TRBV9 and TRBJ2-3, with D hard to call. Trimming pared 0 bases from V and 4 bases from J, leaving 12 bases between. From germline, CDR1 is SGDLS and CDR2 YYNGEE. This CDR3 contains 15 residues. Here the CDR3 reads CASSVVGGTADTQYF. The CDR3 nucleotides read TGTGCCAGCAGCGTAGTCGGCGGCACCGCAGATACGCAGTATTTT.

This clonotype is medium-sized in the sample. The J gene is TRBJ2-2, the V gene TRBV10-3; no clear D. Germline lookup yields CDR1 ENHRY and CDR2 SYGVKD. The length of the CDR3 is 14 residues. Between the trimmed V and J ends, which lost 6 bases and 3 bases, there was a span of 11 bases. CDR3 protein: CAISARTDTGELFF. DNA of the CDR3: TGTGCCATCAGCGCCCGAACCGACACCGGGGAGCTGTTTTTT.

The CDR3 reads CSASRDSSYEQYF. For the CDR3, the DNA is TGCAGTGCTTCCCGGGACAGCTCCTACGAGCAGTACTTC. The gene calls are TRBV20-1 and TRBJ2-7, with 7 bases aligning to TRBD1. Trimming at V came to 5 bases and at J to 0 bases, leaving 4 bases not matched to a gene. CDR3 length: 13 amino acids. Germline V gene lookup returns CDR1 DFQATT and CDR2 SNEGSKA (reference sequence).

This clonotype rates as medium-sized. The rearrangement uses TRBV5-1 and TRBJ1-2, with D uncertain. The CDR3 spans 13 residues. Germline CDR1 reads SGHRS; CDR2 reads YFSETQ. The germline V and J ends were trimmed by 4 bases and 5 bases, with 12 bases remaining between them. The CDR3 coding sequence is TGCGCCAGCAGCCTCGACCGGGATTATGGCTACACCTTC. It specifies CASSLDRDYGYTF.

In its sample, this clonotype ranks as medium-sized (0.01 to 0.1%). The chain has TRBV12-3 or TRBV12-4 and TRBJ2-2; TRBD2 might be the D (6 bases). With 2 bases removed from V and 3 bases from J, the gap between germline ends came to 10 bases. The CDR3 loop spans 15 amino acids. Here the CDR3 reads CASSLRGIDTGELFF. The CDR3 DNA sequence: TGTGCCAGCAGTTTACGCGGGATCGACACCGGGGAGCTGTTTTTT.

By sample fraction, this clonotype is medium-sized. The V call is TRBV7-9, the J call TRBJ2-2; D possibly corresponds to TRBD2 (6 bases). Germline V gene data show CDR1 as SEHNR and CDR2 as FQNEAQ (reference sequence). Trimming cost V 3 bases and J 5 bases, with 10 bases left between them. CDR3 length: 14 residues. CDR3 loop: CASSLAGRTGELFF. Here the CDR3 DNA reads TGTGCCAGCAGCTTGGCGGGAAGGACCGGGGAGCTGTTTTTT. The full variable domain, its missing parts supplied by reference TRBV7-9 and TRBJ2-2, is DTGVSQNPRHKITKRGQNVTFRCDPISEHNRLYWYRQTLGQGPEFLTYFQNEAQLEKSRLLSDRFSAERPKGSFSTLEIQRTEQGDSAMYLCASSLAGRTGELFFGEGSRLTVL.

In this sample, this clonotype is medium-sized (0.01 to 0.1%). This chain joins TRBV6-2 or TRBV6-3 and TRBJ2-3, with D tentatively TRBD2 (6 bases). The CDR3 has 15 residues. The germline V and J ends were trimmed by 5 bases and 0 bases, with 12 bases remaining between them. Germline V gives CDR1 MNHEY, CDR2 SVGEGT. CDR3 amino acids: CASSPRLGSTDTQYF. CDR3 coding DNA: TGTGCCAGCAGTCCGCGACTAGGTAGCACAGATACGCAGTATTTT.

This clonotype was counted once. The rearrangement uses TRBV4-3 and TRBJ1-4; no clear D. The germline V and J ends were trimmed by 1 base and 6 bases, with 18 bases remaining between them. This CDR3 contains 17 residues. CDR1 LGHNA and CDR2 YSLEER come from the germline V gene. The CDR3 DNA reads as TGCGCCAGCAGCCAAGGCCTCGGCGCCGGGATTGATGAAAAACTGTTTTTT. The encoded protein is CASSQGLGAGIDEKLFF.

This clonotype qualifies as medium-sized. The CDR3 spells CSAAAGNQETQYF. In DNA form, the CDR3 reads TGCAGTGCCGCAGCGGGAAACCAAGAGACCCAGTACTTC. The J gene is TRBJ2-5, the V gene TRBV20-1; 7 positions match TRBD2. This CDR3 spans 13 amino acids. V trimming: 6 bases; J trimming: 0 bases; junction bases outside the gene matches: 4. Germline CDR1 is DFQATT and CDR2 is SNEGSKA (reference sequence).

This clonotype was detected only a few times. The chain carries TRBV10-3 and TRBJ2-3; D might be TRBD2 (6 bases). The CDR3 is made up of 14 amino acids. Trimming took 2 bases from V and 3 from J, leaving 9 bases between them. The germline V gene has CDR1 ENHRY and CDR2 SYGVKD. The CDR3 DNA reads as TGTGCCATCAGTGAGCAGGAGGGGACAGATACGCAGTATTTT. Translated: CAISEQEGTDTQYF.

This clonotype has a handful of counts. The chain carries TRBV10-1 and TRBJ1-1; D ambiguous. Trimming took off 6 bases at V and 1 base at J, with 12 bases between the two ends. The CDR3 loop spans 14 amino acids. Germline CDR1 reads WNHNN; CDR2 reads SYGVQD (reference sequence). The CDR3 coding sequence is TGCGCCAGCAGCGAGACAACACAGAACACTGAAGCTTTCTTT. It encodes CASSETTQNTEAFF.

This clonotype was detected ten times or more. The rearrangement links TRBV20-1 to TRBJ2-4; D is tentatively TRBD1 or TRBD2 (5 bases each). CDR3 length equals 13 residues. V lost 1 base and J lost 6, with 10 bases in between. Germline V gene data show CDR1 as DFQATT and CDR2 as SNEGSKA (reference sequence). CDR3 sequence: CSARGDRPNIQYF. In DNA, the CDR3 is TGCAGTGCTAGAGGGGACCGACCAAACATTCAGTACTTC.

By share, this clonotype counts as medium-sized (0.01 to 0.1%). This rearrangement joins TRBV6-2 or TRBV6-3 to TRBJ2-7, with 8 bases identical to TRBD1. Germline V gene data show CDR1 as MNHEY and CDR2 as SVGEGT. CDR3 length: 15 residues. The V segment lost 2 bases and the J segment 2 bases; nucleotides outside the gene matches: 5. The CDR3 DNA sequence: TGTGCCAGCAGTTACGGGGACAGGCCCACCTACGAGCAGTACTTC. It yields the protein CASSYGDRPTYEQYF.

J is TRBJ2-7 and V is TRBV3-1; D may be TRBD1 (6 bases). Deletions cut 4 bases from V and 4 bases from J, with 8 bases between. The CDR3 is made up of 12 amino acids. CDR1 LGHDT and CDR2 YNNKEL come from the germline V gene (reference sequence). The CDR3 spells CASSPTGYEQYF. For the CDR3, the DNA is TGTGCCAGCAGCCCTACAGGGTACGAGCAGTACTTC.

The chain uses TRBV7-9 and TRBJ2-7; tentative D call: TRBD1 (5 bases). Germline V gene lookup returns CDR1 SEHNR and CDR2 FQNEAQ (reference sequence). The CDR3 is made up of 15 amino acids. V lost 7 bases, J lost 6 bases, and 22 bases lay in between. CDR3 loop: CASTTFGQGSGEQYF. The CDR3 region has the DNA TGTGCCAGCACCACCTTTGGGCAGGGATCCGGCGAGCAGTACTTC.

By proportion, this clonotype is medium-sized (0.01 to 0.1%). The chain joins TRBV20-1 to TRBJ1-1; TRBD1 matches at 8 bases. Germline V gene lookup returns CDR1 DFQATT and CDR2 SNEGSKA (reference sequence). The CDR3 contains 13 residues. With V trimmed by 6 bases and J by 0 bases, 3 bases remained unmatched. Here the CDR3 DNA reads TGCAGTGCCGACAGGGGCATGAACACTGAAGCTTTCTTT. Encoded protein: CSADRGMNTEAFF.

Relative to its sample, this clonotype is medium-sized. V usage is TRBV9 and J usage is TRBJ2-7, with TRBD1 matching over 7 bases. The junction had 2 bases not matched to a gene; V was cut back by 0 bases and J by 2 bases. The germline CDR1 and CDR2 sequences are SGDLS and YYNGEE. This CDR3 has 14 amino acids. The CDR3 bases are TGTGCCAGCAGCGTAGGGGACAGCGCCTACGAGCAGTACTTC. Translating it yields CASSVGDSAYEQYF.

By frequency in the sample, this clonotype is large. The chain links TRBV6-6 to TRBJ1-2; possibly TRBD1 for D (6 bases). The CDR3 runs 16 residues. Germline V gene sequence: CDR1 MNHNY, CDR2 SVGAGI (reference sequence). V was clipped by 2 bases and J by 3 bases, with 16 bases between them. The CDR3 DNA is TGTGCCAGCAGTTACAAGGGGGAGATGCCTGACTATGGCTACACCTTC. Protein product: CASSYKGEMPDYGYTF.

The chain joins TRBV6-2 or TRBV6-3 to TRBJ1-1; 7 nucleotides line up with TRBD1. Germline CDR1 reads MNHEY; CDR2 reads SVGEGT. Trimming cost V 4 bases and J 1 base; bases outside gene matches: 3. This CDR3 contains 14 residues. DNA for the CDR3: TGTGCCAGCAGTTCACAGGGGACGAACACTGAAGCTTTCTTT. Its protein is CASSSQGTNTEAFF.

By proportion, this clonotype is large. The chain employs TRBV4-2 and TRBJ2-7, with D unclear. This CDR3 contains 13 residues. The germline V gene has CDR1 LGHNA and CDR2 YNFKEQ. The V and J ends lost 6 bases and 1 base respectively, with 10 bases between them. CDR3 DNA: TGTGCCAGCAGTCAGTACATGTCCTACGAGCAGTACTTC. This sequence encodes CASSQYMSYEQYF.